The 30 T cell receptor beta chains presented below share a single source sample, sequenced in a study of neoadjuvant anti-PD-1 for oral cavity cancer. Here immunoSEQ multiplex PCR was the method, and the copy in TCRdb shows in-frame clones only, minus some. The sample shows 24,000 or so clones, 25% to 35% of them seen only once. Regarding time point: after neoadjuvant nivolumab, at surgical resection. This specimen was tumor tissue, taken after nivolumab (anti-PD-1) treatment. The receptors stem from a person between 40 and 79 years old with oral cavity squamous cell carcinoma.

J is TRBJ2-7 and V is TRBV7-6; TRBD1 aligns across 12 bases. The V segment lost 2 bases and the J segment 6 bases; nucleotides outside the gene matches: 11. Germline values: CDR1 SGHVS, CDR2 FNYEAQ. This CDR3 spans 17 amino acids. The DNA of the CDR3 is TGTGCCAGCAGCTTAAACCCACCGGGACAGGGGGCGGGCGAGCAGTACTTC. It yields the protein CASSLNPPGQGAGEQYF.

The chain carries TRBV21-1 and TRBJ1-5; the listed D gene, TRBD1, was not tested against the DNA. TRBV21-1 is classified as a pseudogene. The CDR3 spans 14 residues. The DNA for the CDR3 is TGTGCCAGCATCGGCACAGGGGGCTTTCAGCCCCAGCATTTT. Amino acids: CASIGTGGFQPQHF.

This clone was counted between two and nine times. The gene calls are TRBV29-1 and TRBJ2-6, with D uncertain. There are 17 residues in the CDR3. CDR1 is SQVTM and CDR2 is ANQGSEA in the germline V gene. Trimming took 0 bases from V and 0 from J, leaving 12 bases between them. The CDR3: CSVEDRYGYSGANVLTF. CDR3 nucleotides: TGCAGCGTTGAAGATCGTTACGGCTACTCTGGGGCCAACGTCCTGACTTTC.

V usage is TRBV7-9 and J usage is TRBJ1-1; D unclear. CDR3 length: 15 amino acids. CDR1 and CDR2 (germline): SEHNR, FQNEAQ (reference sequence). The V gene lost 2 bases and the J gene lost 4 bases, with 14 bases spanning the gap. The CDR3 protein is CASSLSDGLGTEAFF. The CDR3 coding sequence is TGTGCCAGCAGCTTAAGTGACGGTCTGGGCACTGAAGCTTTCTTT.

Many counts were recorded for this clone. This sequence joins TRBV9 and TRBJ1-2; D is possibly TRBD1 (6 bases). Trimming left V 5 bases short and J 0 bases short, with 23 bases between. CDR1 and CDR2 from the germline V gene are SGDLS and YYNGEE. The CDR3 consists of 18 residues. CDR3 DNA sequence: TGTGCCAGCAGAGCCACTGGGACACGGAGAAGTACTAACTATGGCTACACCTTC. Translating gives CASRATGTRRSTNYGYTF.

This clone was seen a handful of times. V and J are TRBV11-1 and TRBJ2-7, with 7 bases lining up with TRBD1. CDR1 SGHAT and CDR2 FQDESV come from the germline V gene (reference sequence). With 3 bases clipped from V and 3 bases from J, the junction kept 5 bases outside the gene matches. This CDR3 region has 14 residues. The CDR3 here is CASSLTDRYYEQYF. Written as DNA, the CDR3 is TGTGCCAGCAGCTTGACGGACAGGTACTACGAGCAGTACTTC. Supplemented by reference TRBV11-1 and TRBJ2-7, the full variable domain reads EAEVAQSPRYKITEKSQAVAFWCDPISGHATLYWYRQILGQGPELLVQFQDESVVDDSQLPKDRFSAERLKGVDSTLKIQPAELGDSAMYLCASSLTDRYYEQYFGPGTRLTVT.

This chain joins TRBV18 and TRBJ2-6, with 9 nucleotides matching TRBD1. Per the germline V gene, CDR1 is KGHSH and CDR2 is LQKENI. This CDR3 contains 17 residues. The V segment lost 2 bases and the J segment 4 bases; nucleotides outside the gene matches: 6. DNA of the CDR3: TGTGCCAGCTCACCATCTGGACAGGGGACCGGGGCCAACGTCCTGACTTTC. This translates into CASSPSGQGTGANVLTF. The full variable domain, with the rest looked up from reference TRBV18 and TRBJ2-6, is NAGVMQNPRHLVRRRGQEARLRCSPMKGHSHVYWYRQLPEEGLKFMVYLQKENIIDESGMPKERFSAEFPKEGPSILRIQQVVRGDSAAYFCASSPSGQGTGANVLTFGAGSRLTVL.

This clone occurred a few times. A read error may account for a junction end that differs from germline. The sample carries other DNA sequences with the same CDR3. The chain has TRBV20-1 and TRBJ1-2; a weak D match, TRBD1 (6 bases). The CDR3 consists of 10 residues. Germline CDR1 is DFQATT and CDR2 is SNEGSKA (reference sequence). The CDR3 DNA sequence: TGCAAGACAGGCGGTGGGGGCTACACTTTC. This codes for CKTGGGGYTF.

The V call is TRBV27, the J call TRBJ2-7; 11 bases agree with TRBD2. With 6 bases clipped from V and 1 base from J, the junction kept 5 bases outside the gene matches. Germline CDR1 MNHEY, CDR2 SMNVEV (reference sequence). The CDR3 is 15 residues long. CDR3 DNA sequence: TGTGCCAGCAGACCTGGACTAGCGGGTTCCTACGAGCAGTACTTC. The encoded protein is CASRPGLAGSYEQYF.

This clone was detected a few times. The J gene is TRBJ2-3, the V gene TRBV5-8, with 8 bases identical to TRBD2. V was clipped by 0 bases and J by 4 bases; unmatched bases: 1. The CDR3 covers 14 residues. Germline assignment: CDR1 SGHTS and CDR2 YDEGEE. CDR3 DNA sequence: TGTGCCAGCAGCTTGGAAGCGGGAGCAGATACGCAGTATTTT. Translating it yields CASSLEAGADTQYF. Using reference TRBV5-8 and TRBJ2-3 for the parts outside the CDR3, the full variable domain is EAGVTQSPTHLIKTRGQQATLRCSPISGHTSVYWYQQALGLGLQFLLWYDEGEERNRGNFPPRFSGRQFPNYSSELNVNALELEDSALYLCASSLEAGADTQYFGPGTRLTVL.

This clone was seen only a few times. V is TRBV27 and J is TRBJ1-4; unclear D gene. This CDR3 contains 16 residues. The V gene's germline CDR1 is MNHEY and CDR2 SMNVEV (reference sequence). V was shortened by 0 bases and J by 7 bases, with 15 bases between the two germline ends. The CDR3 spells CASSLSITSAGEKLFF. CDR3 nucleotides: TGTGCCAGCAGTTTATCGATAACCAGCGCGGGTGAAAAACTGTTTTTT.

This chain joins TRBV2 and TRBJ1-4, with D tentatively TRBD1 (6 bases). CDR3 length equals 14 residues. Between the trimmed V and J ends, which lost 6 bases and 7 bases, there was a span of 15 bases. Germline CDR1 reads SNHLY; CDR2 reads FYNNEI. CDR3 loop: CASSRDISSEKLFF. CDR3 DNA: TGTGCCAGCAGCCGGGACATCTCAAGTGAAAAACTGTTTTTT.

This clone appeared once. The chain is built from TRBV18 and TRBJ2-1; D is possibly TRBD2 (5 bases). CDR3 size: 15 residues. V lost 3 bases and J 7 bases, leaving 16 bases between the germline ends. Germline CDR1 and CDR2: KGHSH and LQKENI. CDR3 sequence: CASSPLGGRGNEQFF. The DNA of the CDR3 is TGTGCCAGCTCACCCCTAGGAGGCCGGGGAAATGAGCAGTTCTTC.

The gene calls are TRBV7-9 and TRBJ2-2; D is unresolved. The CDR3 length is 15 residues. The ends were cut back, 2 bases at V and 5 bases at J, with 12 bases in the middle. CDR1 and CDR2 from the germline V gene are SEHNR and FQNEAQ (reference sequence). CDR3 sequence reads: CASSLNDVETGELFF. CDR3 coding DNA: TGTGCCAGCAGCTTAAATGATGTGGAAACCGGGGAGCTGTTTTTT. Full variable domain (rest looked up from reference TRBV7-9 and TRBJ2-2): DTGVSQNPRHKITKRGQNVTFRCDPISEHNRLYWYRQTLGQGPEFLTYFQNEAQLEKSRLLSDRFSAERPKGSFSTLEIQRTEQGDSAMYLCASSLNDVETGELFFGEGSRLTVL.

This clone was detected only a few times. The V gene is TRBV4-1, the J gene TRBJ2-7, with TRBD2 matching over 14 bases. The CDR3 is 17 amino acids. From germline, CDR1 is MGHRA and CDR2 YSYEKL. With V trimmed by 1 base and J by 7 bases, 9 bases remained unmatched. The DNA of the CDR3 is TGCGCCAGCAGCCAAGTCGCTGGACTAGCGGGAGGACGGGAGCAGTACTTC. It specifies CASSQVAGLAGGREQYF.

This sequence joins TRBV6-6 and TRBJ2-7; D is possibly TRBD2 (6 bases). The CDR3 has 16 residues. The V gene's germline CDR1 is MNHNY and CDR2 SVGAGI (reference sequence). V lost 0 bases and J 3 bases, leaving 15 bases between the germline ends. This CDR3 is CASSYSIGRLDYEQYF. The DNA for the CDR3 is TGTGCCAGCAGTTACTCGATTGGGAGGCTGGACTACGAGCAGTACTTC.

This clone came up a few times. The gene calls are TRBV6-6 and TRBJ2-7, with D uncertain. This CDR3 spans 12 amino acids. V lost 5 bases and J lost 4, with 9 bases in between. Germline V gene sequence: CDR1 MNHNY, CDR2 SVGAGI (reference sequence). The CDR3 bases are TGTGCCAGCAGTCCCGACGGGTACGAGCAGTACTTC. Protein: CASSPDGYEQYF.

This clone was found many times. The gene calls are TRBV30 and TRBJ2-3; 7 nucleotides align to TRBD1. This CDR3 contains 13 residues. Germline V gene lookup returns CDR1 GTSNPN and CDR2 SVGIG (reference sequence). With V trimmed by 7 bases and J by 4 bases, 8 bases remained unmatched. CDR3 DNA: TGTGCCTATAACAGGGGCGGCCCAGATACGCAGTATTTT. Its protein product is CAYNRGGPDTQYF.

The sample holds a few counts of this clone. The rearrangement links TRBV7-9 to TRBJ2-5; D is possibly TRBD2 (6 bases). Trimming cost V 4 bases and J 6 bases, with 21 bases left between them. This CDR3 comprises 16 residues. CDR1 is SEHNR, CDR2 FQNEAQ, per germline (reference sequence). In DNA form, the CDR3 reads TGTGCCAGCAGCTCACTACGACTAGGGAGTCCGAAGACCCAGTACTTC. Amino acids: CASSSLRLGSPKTQYF.

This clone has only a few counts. The CDR3: CASSVGGYGYTF. DNA of the CDR3: TGTGCCAGCAGCGTAGGTGGCTATGGCTACACCTTC. This chain joins TRBV9 and TRBJ1-2; D uncertain. The V gene's germline CDR1 is SGDLS and CDR2 YYNGEE. The CDR3 is made up of 12 amino acids. V was cut by 0 bases and J by 4 bases, with 4 bases left in between.

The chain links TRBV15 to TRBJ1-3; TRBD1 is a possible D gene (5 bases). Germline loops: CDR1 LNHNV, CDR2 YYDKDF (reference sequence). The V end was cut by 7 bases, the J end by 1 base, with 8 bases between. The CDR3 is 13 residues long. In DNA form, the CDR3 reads TGTGCCACCAAGGAGGGGTCTGGAAACACCATATATTTT. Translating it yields CATKEGSGNTIYF.

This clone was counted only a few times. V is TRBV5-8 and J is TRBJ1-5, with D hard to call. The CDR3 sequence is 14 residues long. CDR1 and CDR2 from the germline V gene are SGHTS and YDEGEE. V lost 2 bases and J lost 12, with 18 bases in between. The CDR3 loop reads CASSFLAAQYIQHF. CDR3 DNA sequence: TGTGCCAGCAGCTTCCTCGCAGCCCAATACATCCAGCATTTT.

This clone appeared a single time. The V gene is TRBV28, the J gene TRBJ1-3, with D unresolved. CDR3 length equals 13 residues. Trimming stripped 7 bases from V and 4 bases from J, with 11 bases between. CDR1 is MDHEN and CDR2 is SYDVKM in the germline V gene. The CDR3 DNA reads TGTGCCAGCAACGGACCTAACGGAAACACCATATATTTT. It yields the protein CASNGPNGNTIYF.

The CDR3 DNA follows: TGTGCCAGTGGGGGTCTAGACTATGGCTACACCTTC. Amino acids: CASGGLDYGYTF. V is TRBV6-5 and J is TRBJ1-2, with D tentatively TRBD1 (5 bases). Germline CDR1 MNHEY, CDR2 SVGAGI. This CDR3 comprises 12 residues. Trimming left V 9 bases short and J 3 bases short, with 11 bases between.

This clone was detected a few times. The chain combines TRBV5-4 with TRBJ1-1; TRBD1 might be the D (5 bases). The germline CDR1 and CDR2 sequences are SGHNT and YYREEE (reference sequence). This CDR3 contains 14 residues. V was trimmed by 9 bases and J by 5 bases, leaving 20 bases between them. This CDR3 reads CATFTRDLRTEAFF. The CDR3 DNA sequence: TGTGCCACATTTACCAGGGATCTTAGGACTGAAGCTTTCTTT. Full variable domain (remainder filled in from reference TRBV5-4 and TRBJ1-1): ETGVTQSPTHLIKTRGQQVTLRCSSQSGHNTVSWYQQALGQGPQFIFQYYREEENGRGNFPPRFSGLQFPNYSSELNVNALELDDSALYLCATFTRDLRTEAFFGQGTRLTVV.

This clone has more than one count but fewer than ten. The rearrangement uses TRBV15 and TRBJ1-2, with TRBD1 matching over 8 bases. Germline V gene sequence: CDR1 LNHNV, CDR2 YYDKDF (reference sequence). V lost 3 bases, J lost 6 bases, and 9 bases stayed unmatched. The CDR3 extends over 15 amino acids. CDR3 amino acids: CATSRGQVLFDGYTF. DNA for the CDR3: TGTGCCACCAGCAGGGGACAGGTGTTGTTCGATGGCTACACCTTC. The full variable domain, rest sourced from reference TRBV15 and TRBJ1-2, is DAMVIQNPRYQVTQFGKPVTLSCSQTLNHNVMYWYQQKSSQAPKLLFHYYDKDFNNEADTPDNFQSRRPNTSFCFLDIRSPGLGDTAMYLCATSRGQVLFDGYTFGSGTRLTVV.

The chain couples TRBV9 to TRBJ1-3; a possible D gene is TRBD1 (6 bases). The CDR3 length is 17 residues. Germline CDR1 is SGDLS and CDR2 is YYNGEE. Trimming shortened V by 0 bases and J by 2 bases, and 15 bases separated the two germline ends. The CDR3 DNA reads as TGTGCCAGCAGCGTAGATCTTGGGCGGGGGCCTGGAAACACCATATATTTT. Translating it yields CASSVDLGRGPGNTIYF.

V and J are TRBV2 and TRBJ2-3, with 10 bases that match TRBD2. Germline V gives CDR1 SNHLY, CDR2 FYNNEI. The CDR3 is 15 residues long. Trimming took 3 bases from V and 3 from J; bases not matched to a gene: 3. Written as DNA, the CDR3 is TGTGCCAGCAGTGACCAGCGGGGGGGGACAGATACGCAGTATTTT. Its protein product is CASSDQRGGTDTQYF.

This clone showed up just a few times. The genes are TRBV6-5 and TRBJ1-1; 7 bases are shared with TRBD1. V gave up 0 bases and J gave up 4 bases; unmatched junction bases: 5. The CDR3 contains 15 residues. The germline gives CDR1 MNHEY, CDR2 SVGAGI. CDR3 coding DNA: TGTGCCAGCAGTTACTCAACTCAGGGGGGCACTGAAGCTTTCTTT. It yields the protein CASSYSTQGGTEAFF.

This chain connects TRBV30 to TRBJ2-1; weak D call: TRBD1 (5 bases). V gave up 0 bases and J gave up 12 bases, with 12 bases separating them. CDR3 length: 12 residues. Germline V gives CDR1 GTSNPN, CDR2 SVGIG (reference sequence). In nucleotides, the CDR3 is TGTGCCTGGAGTGTACAGGTGTCTCGGCAGTTCTTC. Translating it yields CAWSVQVSRQFF.